These T cell receptor beta chains were read from a single sample in a study of identical twins. TCRdb re-called the 5' RACE reads through MiXCR, storing one row per CDR3 protein. The sample includes approximately 500,000 distinct CDR3 sequences, nearly 15% of them seen just once. These data were also reused for a study on yellow fever vaccine responses in identical twins.

The specimen was CD4+ T cells sorted from blood. These receptors came from a woman under 30 in good health. Each CDR3 is given with its conserved first and last residue. A D gene is named only where the DNA matches it firmly. The size of a clone is reported for some rows only, either as once, few or many, or as a class for expanded clones.

j_call clone_size v_call d_call cdr3_nt cdr3_aa
TRBJ2-2 many TRBV10-3 - TGTGCCATCAGGTCGAACACCGGGGAGCTGTTTTTT CAIRSNTGELFF
TRBJ2-3 few TRBV24-1 TRBD2 TGTGCCACCAGTGAAACCGGGGGGTCCCCTAGCACAGATACGCAGTATTTT CATSETGGSPSTDTQYF
TRBJ2-1 - TRBV20-1 TRBD2 TGCAGTGCTAGTCCCGGACTAGCCAATTACAATGAGCAGTTCTTC CSASPGLANYNEQFF
TRBJ1-1 few TRBV3-1 - TGTGCCAGCAGCCAAGGTTATTCGGGCAGGGGAACTGAAGCTTTCTTT CASSQGYSGRGTEAFF
TRBJ2-2 many TRBV11-2 TRBD2 TGTGCCAGCAGCTTGGGACTAGCGGCCGGGGAGCTGTTTTTT CASSLGLAAGELFF
TRBJ2-1 - TRBV12-5 TRBD1 TGTGCTAGTGTCGAGACAGGGGGCCACAATGAGCAGTTCTTC CASVETGGHNEQFF
TRBJ2-5 - TRBV12-3/TRBV12-4 TRBD1 TGTGCCAGCAGTTTAGTACAGGGGGCTGAAGAGACCCAGTACTTC CASSLVQGAEETQYF
TRBJ1-2 few TRBV20-1 TRBD1 TGCAGTGCTAGCCCCGTTACAGGGGGCCTGAACTATGGCTACACCTTC CSASPVTGGLNYGYTF
TRBJ2-5 - TRBV10-3 - TGTGCCATCAGTCCCGGCAACACGGAGACCCAGTACTTC CAISPGNTETQYF
TRBJ2-5 once TRBV28 - TGTGCCAGCAGTTTAGCCGGGAACGCGGGAAGGACCCAGTACTTC CASSLAGNAGRTQYF
TRBJ1-3 few TRBV18 - TGTGCCAGCTCACTACCTCCATTTTCTGGAAACACCATATATTTT CASSLPPFSGNTIYF
TRBJ2-1 few TRBV20-1 - TGCAGTGCTAGAGATTTCAGCGGACGGGGCAATGAGCAGTTCTTC CSARDFSGRGNEQFF
TRBJ2-1 few TRBV20-1 TRBD2 TGCAGTGCTAGAGGGACTAGCGGGAGCGGTGAGCAGTTCTTC CSARGTSGSGEQFF
TRBJ2-7 few TRBV6-2/TRBV6-3 - TGTGCCAGCAGGTTACAGTCCTACGAGCAGTACTTC CASRLQSYEQYF
TRBJ2-7 few TRBV28 - TGTGCCAGCAGTACTTATCTGGGGACATACGAGCAGTACTTC CASSTYLGTYEQYF
TRBJ2-2 few TRBV5-1 TRBD1 TGCGCCAGCAGCCGGACAGGGATCGGCACCGGGGAGCTGTTTTTT CASSRTGIGTGELFF
TRBJ2-1 few TRBV11-1 TRBD2 TGTGCCAGCAGCTTAGGCGGACTAGCGGGAGGAAGGGCGAATGAGCAGTTCTTC CASSLGGLAGGRANEQFF
TRBJ2-3 few TRBV6-6 - TGTGCCAGCGGCCGTTTGGCAGATACGCAGTATTTT CASGRLADTQYF
TRBJ2-1 - TRBV10-1 TRBD2 TGCGCCAGCAGTGAGTGGCTAGCGGGAGGGCCCGATGAGCAGTTCTTC CASSEWLAGGPDEQFF
TRBJ1-1 few TRBV5-1 - TGCGCCAGCAGCTTGGAATACTACACTGAAGCTTTCTTT CASSLEYYTEAFF
TRBJ2-7 few TRBV5-1 TRBD2 TGCGCCAGCAGCGTTACGCTGACTAGCGTAAGCTCCTACGAGCAGTACTTC CASSVTLTSVSSYEQYF
TRBJ2-5 - TRBV2 TRBD2 TGTGCCAGCACCTACTGGACTAGCGGGTCCTTACAAGAGACCCAGTACTTC CASTYWTSGSLQETQYF
TRBJ2-7 - TRBV7-9 - TGTGCCAGCAGAACAGAATCCTCCTACGAGCAGTACTTC CASRTESSYEQYF
TRBJ2-2 - TRBV5-1 - TGCGCCAGCAGCTGGAGGCCAGCTAAAGTGGACCGGGAGCTGTTTTTT CASSWRPAKVDRELFF
TRBJ1-4 - TRBV6-1 - TGTGCCAGCAGTGAACAGCTCACAGCGTCAAATGAAAAACTGTTTTTT CASSEQLTASNEKLFF
TRBJ2-7 few TRBV28 - TGTGCCAGCAGTTTTAACTACTTCTACGAGCAGTACTTC CASSFNYFYEQYF
TRBJ2-7 few TRBV24-1 TRBD2 TGTGCCACCAGTGGGACTAGCGGGAGGGAGATCTACGAGCAGTACTTC CATSGTSGREIYEQYF
TRBJ1-3 - TRBV28 TRBD1 TGTGCCAGCAGGGGAGAGGGACAGACGGACCCTTCTGGAAACACCATATATTTT CASRGEGQTDPSGNTIYF
TRBJ2-6 - TRBV6-1 - TGTGCCAGCAGTGAAAGGGCGCCTGGGGCCAACGTCCTGACTTTC CASSERAPGANVLTF
TRBJ2-1 few TRBV21-1 - TGTGCCAGCAGCAAAGATGTACGGGGCCGTCCCTCCTACAATGAGCAGTTCTTC CASSKDVRGRPSYNEQFF
TRBJ2-2 - TRBV20-1 TRBD2 TGCAGTGCAACTAGCGGAACGAACACCGGGGAGCTGTTTTTT CSATSGTNTGELFF
TRBJ2-2 - TRBV20-1 TRBD2 TGCAGTGCTAGAGACAGCGGGGGGCAGGCCGGGGAGCTGTTTTTT CSARDSGGQAGELFF
TRBJ2-1 few TRBV10-3 - TGTGCCATCAGTGATCTTAGGGCCGCTAGTGAGCAGTTCTTC CAISDLRAASEQFF
TRBJ1-5 once TRBV28 - TGTGCCAGCATCTGGGGTAGCGGGAGCGGTCAGCCCCAGCATTTT CASIWGSGSGQPQHF
TRBJ1-1 few TRBV2 TRBD1 TGTGCCAGCAGGGAGCCGGGACAGACGAACACTGAAGCTTTCTTT CASREPGQTNTEAFF
TRBJ2-2 few TRBV28 - TGTGCCAGCAGCTTAAGTAGGAAAACCGGGGAGCTGTTTTTT CASSLSRKTGELFF
TRBJ2-3 - TRBV12-3/TRBV12-4 - TGTGCCAGCAGTTTATCCAATATGGCGGGGATGACGCAGTATTTT CASSLSNMAGMTQYF